This T cell receptor beta chain was sequenced for a study of neurological immune-mediated disorders. Study results and caveats: Among expanded clones, no CDR3 amino acid sequences were shared across subjects, a pattern suggesting private repertoires in all groups. While HTLV-1-associated myelopathy showed the greatest TCR clonal expansion, multiple sclerosis showed the least, falling below healthy controls.

The CDR3 covers 12 residues. Germline V CDR1 and CDR2: SQVTM, ANQGSEA. V lost 6 bases, J lost 3 bases, and 9 bases lay in between. Time point denoted: longitudinal time-point 2. The unsorted libraries were generated from a total of 2 million PBMCs, which had been stored in RNAlater at -80 C. Every sequencing run generated over 160 million TCR-beta sequences from 15-18 subjects. In TCRdb, the 5' RACE reads were re-called with MiXCR into one record per CDR3 protein. This table has 84,000 or so distinct CDR3 sequences, around 13% appearing once. This clonotype was detected many times. Its antigen is unidentified.

The rearrangement links TRBV29-1 to TRBJ2-1, with D tentatively TRBD1 (5 bases). This TCR derives from a female donor with HTLV-1-associated myelopathy (HAM/TSP). Input material: PBMCs. The CDR3 here is CSVGRSYNEQFF. The CDR3 DNA is TGCAGCGTGGGGCGAAGCTACAATGAGCAGTTCTTC.